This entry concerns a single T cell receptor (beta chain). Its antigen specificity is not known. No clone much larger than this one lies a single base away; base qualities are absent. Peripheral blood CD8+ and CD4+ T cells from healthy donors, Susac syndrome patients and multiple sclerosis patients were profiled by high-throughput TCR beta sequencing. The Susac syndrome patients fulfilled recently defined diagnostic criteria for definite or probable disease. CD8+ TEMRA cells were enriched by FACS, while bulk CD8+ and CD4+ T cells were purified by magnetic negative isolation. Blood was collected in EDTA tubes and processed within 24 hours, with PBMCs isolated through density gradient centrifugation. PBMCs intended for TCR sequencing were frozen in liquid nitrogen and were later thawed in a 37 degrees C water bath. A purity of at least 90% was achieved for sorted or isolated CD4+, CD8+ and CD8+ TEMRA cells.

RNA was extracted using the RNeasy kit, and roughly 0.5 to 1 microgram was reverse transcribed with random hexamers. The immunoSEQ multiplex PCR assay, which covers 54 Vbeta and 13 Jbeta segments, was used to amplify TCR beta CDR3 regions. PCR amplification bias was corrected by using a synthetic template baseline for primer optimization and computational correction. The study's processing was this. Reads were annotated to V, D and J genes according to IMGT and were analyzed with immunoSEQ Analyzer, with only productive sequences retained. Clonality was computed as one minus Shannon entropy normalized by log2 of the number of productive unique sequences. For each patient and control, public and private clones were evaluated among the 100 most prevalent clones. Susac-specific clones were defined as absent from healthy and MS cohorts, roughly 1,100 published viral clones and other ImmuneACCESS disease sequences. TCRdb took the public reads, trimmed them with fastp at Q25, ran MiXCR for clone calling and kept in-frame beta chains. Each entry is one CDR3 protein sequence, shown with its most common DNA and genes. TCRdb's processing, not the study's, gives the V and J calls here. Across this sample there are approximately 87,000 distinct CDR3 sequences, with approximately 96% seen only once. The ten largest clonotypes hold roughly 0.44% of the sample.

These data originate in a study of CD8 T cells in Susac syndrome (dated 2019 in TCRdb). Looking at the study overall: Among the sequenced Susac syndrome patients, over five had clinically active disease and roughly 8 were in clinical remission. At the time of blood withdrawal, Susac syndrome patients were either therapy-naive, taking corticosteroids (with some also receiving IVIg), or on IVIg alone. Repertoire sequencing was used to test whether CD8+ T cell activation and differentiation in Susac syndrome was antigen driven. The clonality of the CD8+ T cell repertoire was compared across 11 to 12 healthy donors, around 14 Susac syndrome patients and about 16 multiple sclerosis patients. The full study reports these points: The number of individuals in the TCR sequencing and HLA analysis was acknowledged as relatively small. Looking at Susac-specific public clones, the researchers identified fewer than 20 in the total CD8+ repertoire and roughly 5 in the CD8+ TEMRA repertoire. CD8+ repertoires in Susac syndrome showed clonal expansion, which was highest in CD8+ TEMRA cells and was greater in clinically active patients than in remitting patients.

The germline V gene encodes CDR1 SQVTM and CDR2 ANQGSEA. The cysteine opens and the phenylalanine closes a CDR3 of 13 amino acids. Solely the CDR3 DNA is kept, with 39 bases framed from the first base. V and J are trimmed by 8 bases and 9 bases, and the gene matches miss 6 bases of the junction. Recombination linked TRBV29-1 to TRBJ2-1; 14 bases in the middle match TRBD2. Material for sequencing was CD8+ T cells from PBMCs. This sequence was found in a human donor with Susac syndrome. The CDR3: CSSGTSGSSEQFF. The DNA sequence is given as TGCAGCTCGGGGACTAGCGGGAGTAGTGAGCAGTTCTTC.